This record covers a single TCR beta chain. Donors uniformly comprised healthy Caucasians. TCRdb processed the 5' RACE reads anew with MiXCR; each CDR3 protein has one entry. This table has 500,000 to 650,000 distinct CDR3 sequences, 7.1% appearing once. The V and J ends lost 1 base and 5 bases respectively, with 12 bases between them. Germline assignment: CDR1 SGHAT and CDR2 FQNNGV. CDR3 length: 15 residues. The data derive from a study of identical twins. These sequences were also reported in another study, on yellow fever vaccine responses in identical twins. That publication notes: Reportedly, twins' vaccine T cell responses looked partly convergent and partly personalized.

This rearrangement joins TRBV11-2 to TRBJ2-1, with unresolved D. The sequencing input was PBMCs. This receptor was obtained from a woman aged 18-35 years in good health. The CDR3, as DNA: TGTGCCAGCAGCTTAGGAAGCCTGTCTGACAATGAGCAGTTCTTC. Residues: CASSLGSLSDNEQFF.